This T cell receptor beta chain was sequenced for a study of cytotoxic CD8 clonotypes in ibrutinib-treated CLL. Study-wide background: IGHV unmutated 17 to 18; relapsed/refractory 10 to 11; treatment-naive over 14. The sample average was about 240,000 productive templates and tens of thousands of productive rearrangements.

Remarks on this clone: The target antigen is unknown.

Produced via immunoSEQ multiplex PCR; TCRdb's table is partial and in-frame only. The sample holds around 27,000 clones; roughly 57% are singletons and the top ten take approximately 4.7%. Study-wide findings and caveats: Age-matched healthy donor levels were exceeded by baseline clonality, which tracked circulating CD8+ T-cell counts. On treatment, the uncommon public clonotypes contracted or remained stable.

Trimming removed 5 bases at V and 5 bases at J, with 12 bases between. This CDR3 has 13 residues. In germline, CDR1 is MDHEN, CDR2 SYDVKM. The rearrangement joins TRBV28 to TRBJ2-5; D may be TRBD1 or TRBD2 (5 bases each). The material was PBMCs, obtained before ibrutinib treatment. The clonotype comes from a human donor with chronic lymphocytic leukemia. CDR3 residues: CASSPTWGETQYF. The DNA of the CDR3 is TGTGCCAGCAGTCCCACTTGGGGGGAGACCCAGTACTTC.